This T cell receptor (beta chain) was captured in a study of T cell repertoires in cytomegalovirus infection. Study at large: Evidence of both CMV infection and a matching HLA type came from public TCR beta signatures.

Only a few counts were recorded for this clonotype. The antigen remains undetermined. Germline assignment: CDR1 ENHRY and CDR2 SYGVKD. The V and J ends lost 6 bases and 0 bases respectively, with 11 bases between them. The CDR3 runs 15 residues. TCRdb re-analysed the reads in MiXCR, keeping a single row per CDR3 protein. The table shows roughly 49,000 distinct CDR3 sequences, with 20% occurring only once. The TCR comes from a human donor in good health (CMV status not recorded). Some clones in this sample may be carry-over from other donors' samples. V gene TRBV10-3 combines with J gene TRBJ2-2, with D perhaps matching TRBD2 (5 bases). The sequenced sample was PBMCs, sequenced either directly or after in vitro stimulation (not recorded which). This chain's CDR3 is CAISYGLPNTGELFF. CDR3 nucleotide sequence: TGTGCCATCAGCTATGGACTTCCGAACACCGGGGAGCTGTTTTTT.